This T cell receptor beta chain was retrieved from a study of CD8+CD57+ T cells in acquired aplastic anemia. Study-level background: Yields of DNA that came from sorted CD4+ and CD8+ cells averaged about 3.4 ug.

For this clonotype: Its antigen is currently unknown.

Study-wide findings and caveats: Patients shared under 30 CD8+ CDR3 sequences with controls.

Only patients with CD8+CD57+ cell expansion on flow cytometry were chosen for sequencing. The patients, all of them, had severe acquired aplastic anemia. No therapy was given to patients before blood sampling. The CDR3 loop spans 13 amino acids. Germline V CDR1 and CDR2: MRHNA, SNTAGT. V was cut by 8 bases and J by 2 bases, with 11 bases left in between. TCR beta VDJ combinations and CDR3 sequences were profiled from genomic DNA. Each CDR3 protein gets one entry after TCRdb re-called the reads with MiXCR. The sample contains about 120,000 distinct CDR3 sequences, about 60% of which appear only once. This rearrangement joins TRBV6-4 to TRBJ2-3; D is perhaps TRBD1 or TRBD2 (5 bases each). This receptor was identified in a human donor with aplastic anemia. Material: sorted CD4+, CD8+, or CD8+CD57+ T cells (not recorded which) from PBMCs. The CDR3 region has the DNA TGTGCCAGCGGCCGGGGCGTCACAGATACGCAGTATTTT. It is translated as CASGRGVTDTQYF.